This passage covers 25 T cell receptor beta chains from one sample sequenced in a study of cytomegalovirus exposure and HLA in healthy donors. The PCR employed 60 Vbeta primers together with 13 Jbeta primers. Some clones are missing from TCRdb's copy, which holds only in-frame ones; the method was immunoSEQ multiplex PCR. The sample shows 95,000 to 130,000 clones, roughly 79% of them seen only once. Sequenced material: PBMCs. Receptors originate from a woman aged 25-40 years in good health and CMV-seronegative.

The chain joins TRBV6-1 to TRBJ1-1; D is ambiguous. CDR1 is MNHNS and CDR2 is SASEGT in the germline V gene. There are 13 residues in the CDR3. V lost 0 bases and J 1 base, leaving 3 bases between the germline ends. This CDR3 reads CASSEARNTEAFF. DNA of the CDR3: TGTGCCAGCAGTGAAGCGCGGAACACTGAAGCTTTCTTT.

The rearrangement links TRBV28 to TRBJ2-2; 7 nucleotides match TRBD1. This CDR3 contains 16 residues. Germline trimming cut 7 bases from V and 4 bases from J; bases unmatched to any gene: 12. Germline lookup yields CDR1 MDHEN and CDR2 SYDVKM. The chain's CDR3 is CASKRPGTEVTGELFF. CDR3 nucleotides: TGTGCCAGCAAAAGGCCCGGGACAGAGGTCACCGGGGAGCTGTTTTTT.

A single count supports this clone. This chain connects TRBV9 to TRBJ2-5; D may be TRBD2 (6 bases). Germline loops: CDR1 SGDLS, CDR2 YYNGEE. The CDR3 is made up of 16 amino acids. Trimming shortened V by 0 bases and J by 4 bases, and 16 bases separated the two germline ends. Here the CDR3 reads CASSVGPHQGLETQYF. As DNA, the CDR3 is TGTGCCAGCAGCGTAGGGCCCCATCAGGGACTAGAGACCCAGTACTTC. The full variable domain, with the rest looked up from reference TRBV9 and TRBJ2-5, is DSGVTQTPKHLITATGQRVTLRCSPRSGDLSVYWYQQSLDQGLQFLIQYYNGEERAKGNILERFSAQQFPDLHSELNLSSLELGDSALYFCASSVGPHQGLETQYFGPGTRLLVL.

This clone was found a few times. The chain combines TRBV28 with TRBJ1-1; D may be TRBD1 (5 bases). This CDR3 contains 14 residues. CDR1 and CDR2 (germline): MDHEN, SYDVKM. V was clipped by 5 bases and J by 0 bases, with 10 bases between them. CDR3 sequence: CASSQGVVNTEAFF. The DNA for the CDR3 is TGTGCCAGCAGTCAAGGGGTGGTGAACACTGAAGCTTTCTTT.

This clone was observed a single time. This rearrangement joins TRBV5-1 to TRBJ2-6; tentative D call: TRBD1 (6 bases). The CDR3 contains 16 residues. CDR1 is SGHRS and CDR2 is YFSETQ in the germline V gene. V was cut by 5 bases and J by 0 bases, with 12 bases left in between. The CDR3 nucleotides read TGCGCCAGCAGAGGACAGCTTAGCTCTGGGGCCAACGTCCTGACTTTC. This sequence encodes CASRGQLSSGANVLTF.

This chain joins TRBV19 and TRBJ2-7, with TRBD1 identical over 8 bases. The CDR3 is 12 residues long. V dropped 10 bases and J dropped 2; count of bases not matched to a gene: 4. Germline loops: CDR1 LNHDA, CDR2 SQIVND (reference sequence). CDR3 region: CATRDRTYEQYF. The CDR3 nucleotides are TGTGCCACCCGGGACAGGACCTACGAGCAGTACTTC.

The sample holds one count of this clone. V gene TRBV10-2 combines with J gene TRBJ1-1; D ambiguous. In germline, CDR1 is WSHSY, CDR2 SAAADI. Deletions cut 2 bases from V and 11 bases from J, with 12 bases between. This CDR3 is 12 amino acids long. CDR3 sequence reads: CASSEISSNAFF. In DNA, the CDR3 is TGCGCCAGCAGTGAGATCTCGAGTAATGCTTTCTTT.

The rearrangement uses TRBV18 and TRBJ1-3; 7 bases are a match to TRBD1. CDR1 KGHSH and CDR2 LQKENI come from the germline V gene. The V and J ends lost 1 base and 3 bases, in that order; junction bases with no gene match: 15. This CDR3 comprises 19 residues. The CDR3 coding sequence is TGTGCCAGCTCACCACTCCCAGGGGGGAGCCCAACGAATGGAAACACCATATATTTT. Translated, it gives CASSPLPGGSPTNGNTIYF.

This clone appeared a single time. The CDR3 DNA is TGTGCCAGCTCACCTAGGACAGAGGCCTACGAGCAGTACTTC. This translates into CASSPRTEAYEQYF. The chain joins TRBV18 to TRBJ2-5; a possible D gene is TRBD1 (6 bases). The J call is in doubt because the DNA end fits TRBJ2-7 better. The germline V gene has CDR1 KGHSH and CDR2 LQKENI. The CDR3 sequence is 14 residues long.

The V call is TRBV5-8, the J call TRBJ2-2, with D perhaps matching TRBD2 (6 bases). This CDR3 region has 17 residues. Germline V CDR1 and CDR2: SGHTS, YDEGEE. Trimming took 4 bases from V and 1 from J, leaving 17 bases between them. Written as DNA, the CDR3 is TGTGCCAGCAGCCCGTCCCCAGTAGCGGTGAACACCGGGGAGCTGTTTTTT. It translates to CASSPSPVAVNTGELFF.

CDR3 nucleotides: TGTGCCTGGAGTTCCCACAGGGGCACTGAAGCTTTCTTT. Protein: CAWSSHRGTEAFF. This chain joins TRBV30 and TRBJ1-1; 7 bases fit TRBD1. The CDR3 runs to 13 residues. With V trimmed by 2 bases and J by 4 bases, 4 bases remained unmatched. CDR1 is GTSNPN and CDR2 is SVGIG in the germline V gene (reference sequence).

The rearrangement uses TRBV9 and TRBJ2-5, with TRBD2 identical over 10 bases. J gave up 2 bases and V 0 bases, and 7 bases lay outside the gene matches. CDR1 and CDR2 (germline): SGDLS, YYNGEE. The CDR3 is 17 amino acids. The CDR3 DNA is TGTGCCAGCAGCGTAGATGTAGCGGGAGGTCTACAAGAGACCCAGTACTTC. Translated: CASSVDVAGGLQETQYF.

This clone was seen only a few times. V gene TRBV7-8 combines with J gene TRBJ1-5; TRBD1 matches 9 bases. V dropped 2 bases and J dropped 6; count of bases not matched to a gene: 5. The germline CDR1 and CDR2 sequences are SGHVS and FQNEAQ. This CDR3 comprises 15 residues. CDR3 nucleotide sequence: TGTGCCAGCAGCTTATACAGGGGGCCAAGTCAGCCCCAGCATTTT. Its translation is CASSLYRGPSQPQHF.

The rearrangement joins TRBV7-2 to TRBJ2-1; D gene unclear. CDR3 length equals 12 residues. The ends were cut back, 3 bases at V and 8 bases at J, with 8 bases in the middle. Germline V CDR1 and CDR2: SGHTA, FQGNSA. CDR3 sequence (DNA): TGTGCCAGCAGCTTTTTAGCAGATGAGCAGTTCTTC. This encodes CASSFLADEQFF.

This clone was seen a single time. V and J are TRBV10-1 and TRBJ1-1, with TRBD1 matching 9 bases. This CDR3 spans 15 amino acids. V gave up 7 bases and J gave up 5 bases; unmatched junction bases: 11. CDR1 is WNHNN, CDR2 SYGVQD, per germline (reference sequence). The CDR3 DNA reads as TGCGCCAGCAATAACTACAGGGGGCGCAGGACTGAAGCTTTCTTT. It yields the protein CASNNYRGRRTEAFF.

This chain links TRBV18 with TRBJ2-2; perhaps TRBD1 as D (5 bases). The CDR3 is made up of 17 amino acids. Germline values: CDR1 KGHSH, CDR2 LQKENI. Trimming left V 6 bases short and J 2 bases short, with 19 bases between. The CDR3 DNA sequence: TGTGCCAGCTCGTCACTAAATGGACATACTAACACCGGGGAGCTGTTTTTT. This encodes CASSSLNGHTNTGELFF. The variable domain in full, completed from reference TRBV18 and TRBJ2-2, reads NAGVMQNPRHLVRRRGQEARLRCSPMKGHSHVYWYRQLPEEGLKFMVYLQKENIIDESGMPKERFSAEFPKEGPSILRIQQVVRGDSAAYFCASSSLNGHTNTGELFFGEGSRLTVL.

This clone appeared once. The genes are TRBV7-9 and TRBJ2-7; D might be TRBD2 (7 bases). The CDR3 runs 16 residues. Trimming pared 5 bases from V and 5 bases from J, leaving 22 bases between. Germline V gene data show CDR1 as SEHNR and CDR2 as FQNEAQ (reference sequence). Here the CDR3 reads CASSQRGGPKVNEQYF. The CDR3 DNA follows: TGTGCCAGCAGCCAAAGGGGGGGTCCGAAGGTAAACGAGCAGTACTTC.

This chain uses TRBV28 with TRBJ1-6; D gene ambiguous. The CDR3 has 14 amino acids. Germline V lookup: CDR1 MDHEN, CDR2 SYDVKM. The germline V and J ends were trimmed by 3 bases and 8 bases, with 11 bases remaining between them. The CDR3 region is CASSFNSGHSPLHF. The CDR3 DNA reads as TGTGCCAGCAGTTTTAACTCTGGGCATTCACCCCTCCACTTT.

The chain combines TRBV9 with TRBJ2-7, with TRBD1 as a possible D gene (6 bases). Germline V gene sequence: CDR1 SGDLS, CDR2 YYNGEE. This CDR3 has 14 residues. V was clipped by 0 bases and J by 3 bases, with 10 bases between them. The CDR3 loop reads CASSVGETGYEQYF. The DNA of the CDR3 is TGTGCCAGCAGCGTAGGGGAGACAGGCTACGAGCAGTACTTC.

The chain is built from TRBV30 and TRBJ1-3, with TRBD1 as a possible D gene (5 bases). The CDR3 is made up of 15 amino acids. Germline assignment: CDR1 GTSNPN and CDR2 SVGIG (reference sequence). Between the trimmed V and J ends, which lost 3 bases and 4 bases, there was a span of 16 bases. As DNA, the CDR3 is TGTGCCTGGAGGGGAGGCGGGGGATTAGGAAACACCATATATTTT. Residues: CAWRGGGGLGNTIYF.

The V call is TRBV7-6, the J call TRBJ2-3; maybe TRBD2 (6 bases). The germline CDR1 and CDR2 sequences are SGHVS and FNYEAQ. V dropped 4 bases and J dropped 5 bases, with 16 bases sitting between them. The CDR3 is 15 amino acids. Here the CDR3 reads CASSSMEGRGDTQYF. As DNA, the CDR3 is TGTGCCAGCAGCTCAATGGAGGGCCGAGGAGATACGCAGTATTTT. Filled out from reference TRBV7-6 and TRBJ2-3, the complete variable domain reads GAGVSQSPRYKVTKRGQDVALRCDPISGHVSLYWYRQALGQGPEFLTYFNYEAQQDKSGLPNDRFSAERPEGSISTLTIQRTEQRDSAMYRCASSSMEGRGDTQYFGPGTRLTVL.

In its sample, this clone was seen a few times. The rearrangement joins TRBV27 to TRBJ2-7, with 10 bases lining up with TRBD2. V shed 6 bases and J 7 bases; nucleotides not matched to a gene: 12. Germline assignment: CDR1 MNHEY and CDR2 SMNVEV (reference sequence). This CDR3 has 15 amino acids. CDR3 amino acids: CASRSGASGRGEQYF. As DNA, the CDR3 is TGTGCCAGCAGATCGGGGGCTAGCGGGAGAGGGGAGCAGTACTTC.

This chain connects TRBV19 to TRBJ2-2, with 7 bases that match TRBD1. With 6 bases clipped from V and 0 bases from J, the junction kept 7 bases outside the gene matches. Germline values: CDR1 LNHDA, CDR2 SQIVND (reference sequence). The CDR3 spans 16 residues. The CDR3 protein is CASSHRQGTNTGELFF. CDR3 DNA sequence: TGTGCCAGTAGCCATCGACAGGGCACGAACACCGGGGAGCTGTTTTTT. Together with reference TRBV19 and TRBJ2-2, the CDR3 gives the full variable domain: DGGITQSPKYLFRKEGQNVTLSCEQNLNHDAMYWYRQDPGQGLRLIYYSQIVNDFQKGDIAEGYSVSREKKESFPLTVTSAQKNPTAFYLCASSHRQGTNTGELFFGEGSRLTVL.

V and J are TRBV14 and TRBJ2-1, with D maybe TRBD2 (7 bases). V lost 1 base and J 2 bases, leaving 12 bases between the germline ends. CDR1 and CDR2 (germline): SGHDN, FVKESK. The CDR3 totals 16 residues. Here the CDR3 reads CASSQGRGGTYNEQFF. CDR3 DNA sequence: TGTGCCAGCAGCCAAGGGCGCGGGGGCACCTACAATGAGCAGTTCTTC. Full variable domain (outside the CDR3, taken from reference TRBV14 and TRBJ2-1): EAGVTQFPSHSVIEKGQTVTLRCDPISGHDNLYWYRRVMGKEIKFLLHFVKESKQDESGMPNNRFLAERTGGTYSTLKVQPAELEDSGVYFCASSQGRGGTYNEQFFGPGTRLTVL.

This chain links TRBV6-6 with TRBJ1-1; no firm D call. The CDR3 is made up of 14 amino acids. Looked up from germline, CDR1 is MNHNY and CDR2 is SVGAGI (reference sequence). Between the trimmed V and J ends, which lost 6 bases and 0 bases, there was a span of 11 bases. The CDR3 DNA reads TGTGCCAGCAGCCGCCCGGAGCTGAACACTGAAGCTTTCTTT. This encodes CASSRPELNTEAFF.